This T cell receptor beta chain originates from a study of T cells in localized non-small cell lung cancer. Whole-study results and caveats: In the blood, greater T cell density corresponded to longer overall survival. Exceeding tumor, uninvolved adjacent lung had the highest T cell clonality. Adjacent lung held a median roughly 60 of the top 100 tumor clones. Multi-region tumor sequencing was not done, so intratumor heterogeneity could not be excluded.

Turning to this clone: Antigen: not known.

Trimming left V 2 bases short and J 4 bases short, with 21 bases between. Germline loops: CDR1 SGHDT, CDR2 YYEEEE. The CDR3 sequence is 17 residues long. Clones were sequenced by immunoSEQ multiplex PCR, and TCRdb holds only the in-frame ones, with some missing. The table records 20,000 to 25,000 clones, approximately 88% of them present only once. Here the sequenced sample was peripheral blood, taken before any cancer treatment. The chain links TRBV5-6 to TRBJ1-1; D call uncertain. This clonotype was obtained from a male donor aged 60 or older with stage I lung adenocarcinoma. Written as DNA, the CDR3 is TGTGCCAGCAGCTTACCACCTCGTTTCCCTGGGAGCACTGAAGCTTTCTTT. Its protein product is CASSLPPRFPGSTEAFF. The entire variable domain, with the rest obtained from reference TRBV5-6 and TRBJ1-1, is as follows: DAGVTQSPTHLIKTRGQQVTLRCSPKSGHDTVSWYQQALGQGPQFIFQYYEEEERQRGNFPDRFSGHQFPNYSSELNVNALLLGDSALYLCASSLPPRFPGSTEAFFGQGTRLTVV.